This T cell receptor beta chain was retrieved from a study of OX40 agonist ivuxolimab in advanced cancers. Study background: Patients were dosed with the agonistic anti-OX40 (CD134) antibody ivuxolimab. At doses from 0.01 to 10 mg/kg, patients were given intravenous ivuxolimab every 2 weeks. Head and neck, renal cell, melanoma or hepatocellular carcinoma were the cancers that dose-escalation patients had. Findings and limits, study-wide: Relatively little clonal expansion, among the lowest observed, appeared in partial responders at 0.1-3.0 mg/kg.

From germline, CDR1 is SGHVS and CDR2 FNYEAQ. V trimming: 1 base; J trimming: 2 bases; junction bases outside the gene matches: 5. The CDR3 covers 16 residues. A note on this clone: Its antigen is undetermined.

Using immunoSEQ multiplex PCR, the repertoire was profiled, and TCRdb retains in-frame clones only, with some absent. The sample lists approximately 74,000 clones; 85% were seen once. The receptor was isolated from an adult with an advanced solid tumor such as melanoma, head and neck, liver or kidney cancer. The specimen was CD4+ or CD8+ T cells sorted from blood, collected in a trial of the OX40 agonist ivuxolimab. V usage is TRBV7-6 and J usage is TRBJ1-3; 7 positions match TRBD1. The CDR3 is CASSLVQGNAGNTIYF. For the CDR3, the DNA is TGTGCCAGCAGCTTAGTACAGGGGAATGCTGGAAACACCATATATTTT.